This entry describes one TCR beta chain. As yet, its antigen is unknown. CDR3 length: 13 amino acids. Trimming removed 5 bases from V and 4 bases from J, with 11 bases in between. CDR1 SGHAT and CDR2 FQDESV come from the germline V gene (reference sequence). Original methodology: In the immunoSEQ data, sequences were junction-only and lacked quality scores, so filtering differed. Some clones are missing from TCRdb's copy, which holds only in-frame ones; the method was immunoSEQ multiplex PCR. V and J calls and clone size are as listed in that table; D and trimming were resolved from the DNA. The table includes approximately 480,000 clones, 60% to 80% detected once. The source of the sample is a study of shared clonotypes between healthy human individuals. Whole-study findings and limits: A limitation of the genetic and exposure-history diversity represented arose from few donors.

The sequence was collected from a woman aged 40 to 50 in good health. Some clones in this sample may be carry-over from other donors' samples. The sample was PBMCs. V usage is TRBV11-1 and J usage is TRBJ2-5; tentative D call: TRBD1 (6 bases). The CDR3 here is CASSRDTTETQYF. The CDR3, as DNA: TGTGCCAGCAGCCGGGACACGACAGAGACCCAGTACTTC.